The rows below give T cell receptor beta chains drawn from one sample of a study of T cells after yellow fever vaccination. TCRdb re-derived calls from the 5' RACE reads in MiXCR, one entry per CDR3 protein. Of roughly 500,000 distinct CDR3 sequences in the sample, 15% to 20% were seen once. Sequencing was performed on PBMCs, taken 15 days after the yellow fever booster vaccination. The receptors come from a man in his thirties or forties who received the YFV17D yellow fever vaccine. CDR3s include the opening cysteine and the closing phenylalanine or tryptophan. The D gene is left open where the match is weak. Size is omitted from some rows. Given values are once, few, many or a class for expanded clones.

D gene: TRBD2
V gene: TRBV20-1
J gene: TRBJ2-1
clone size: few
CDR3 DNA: TGCAGTGCCAGGACTAGCGGAAACGTATACAATGAGCAGTTCTTC
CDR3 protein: CSARTSGNVYNEQFF

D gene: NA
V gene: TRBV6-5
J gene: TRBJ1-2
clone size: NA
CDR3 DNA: TGTGCCAGCAGTTACTCGGCCTTAGCTAACTATGGCTACACCTTC
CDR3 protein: CASSYSALANYGYTF

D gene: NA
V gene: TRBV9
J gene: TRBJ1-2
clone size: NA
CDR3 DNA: TGTGCCAGCAGCGTAGCTCGCACGGATTATGGCTACACCTTC
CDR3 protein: CASSVARTDYGYTF

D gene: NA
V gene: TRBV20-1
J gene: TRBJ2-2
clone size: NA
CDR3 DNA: TGCAGTGTAAAGGATTTCACCGGGGAGCTGTTTTTT
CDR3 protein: CSVKDFTGELFF

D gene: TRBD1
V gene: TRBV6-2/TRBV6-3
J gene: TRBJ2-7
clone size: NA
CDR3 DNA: TGTGCCAGCAGTTGGGACAGGATCTACGAGCAGTACTTC
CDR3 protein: CASSWDRIYEQYF

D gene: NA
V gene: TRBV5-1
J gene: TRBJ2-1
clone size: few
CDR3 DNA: TGCGCCAGCAGAGGCACGGGGGAGGCCTACAATGAGCAGTTCTTC
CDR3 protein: CASRGTGEAYNEQFF

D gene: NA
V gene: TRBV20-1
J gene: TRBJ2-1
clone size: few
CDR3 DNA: TGCAGTGCGATATTTAGGGTAGGGGCGCCACGGAATGAGCAGTTCTTC
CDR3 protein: CSAIFRVGAPRNEQFF

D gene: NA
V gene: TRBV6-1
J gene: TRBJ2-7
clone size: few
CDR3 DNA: TGTGCCAGCAGAGAAGCGGGTCTGTCCTACGAGCAGTACTTC
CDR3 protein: CASREAGLSYEQYF

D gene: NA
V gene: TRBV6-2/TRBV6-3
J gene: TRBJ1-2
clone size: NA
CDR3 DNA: TGTGCCAGCAGTTATGGCCCAACTGGCTACACCTTC
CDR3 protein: CASSYGPTGYTF

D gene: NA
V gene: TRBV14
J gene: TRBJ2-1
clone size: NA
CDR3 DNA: TGTGCCAGCAGCCAAGGATGGAGTGAGCAGTTCTTC
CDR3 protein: CASSQGWSEQFF

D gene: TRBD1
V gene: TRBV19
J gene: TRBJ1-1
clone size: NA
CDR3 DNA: TGTGCCAGTAGCAGGGGACAGGGGAGTGAAGCTTTCTTT
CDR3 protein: CASSRGQGSEAFF

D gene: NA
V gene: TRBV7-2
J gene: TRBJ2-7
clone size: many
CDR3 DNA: TGTGCCAGCAGCTTACGTCACATGGGGGCCGGGACCTCCTACGAGCAGTACTTC
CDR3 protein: CASSLRHMGAGTSYEQYF

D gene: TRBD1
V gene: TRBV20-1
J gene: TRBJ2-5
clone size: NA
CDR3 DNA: TGCAGTGCAGACAGGGGAGTCATGACCCAGTACTTC
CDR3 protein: CSADRGVMTQYF

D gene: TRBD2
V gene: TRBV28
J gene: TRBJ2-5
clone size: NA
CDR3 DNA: TGTGCCAGCAGTTTGAGGGGACTAGCGGGAATCCCCCACCAAGAGACCCAGTACTTC
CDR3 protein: CASSLRGLAGIPHQETQYF

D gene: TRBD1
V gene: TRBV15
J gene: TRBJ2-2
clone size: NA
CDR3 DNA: TGTGCCACCAACAAACGGACAGGGAACACCGGGGAGCTGTTTTTT
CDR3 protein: CATNKRTGNTGELFF

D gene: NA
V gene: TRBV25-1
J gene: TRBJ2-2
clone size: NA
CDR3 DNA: TGTGCCAGCAGTGGAACTCGAGGGGAGGGGGCTTACACCGGGGAGCTGTTTTTT
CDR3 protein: CASSGTRGEGAYTGELFF

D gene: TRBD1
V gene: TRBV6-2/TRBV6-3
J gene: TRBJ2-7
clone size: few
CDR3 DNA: TGTGCCAGCAGTTTCCAACGGGACAGGGGCGAGCAGTACTTC
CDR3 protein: CASSFQRDRGEQYF

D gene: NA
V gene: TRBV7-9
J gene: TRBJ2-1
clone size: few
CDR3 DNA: TGTGCCAGCAGCGCCCTATGGGAGCAGTTCTTC
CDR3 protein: CASSALWEQFF

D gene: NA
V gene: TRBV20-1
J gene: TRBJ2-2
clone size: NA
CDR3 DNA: TGCAGTGTCTGGACCGTTACCGGGGAGCTGTTTTTT
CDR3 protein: CSVWTVTGELFF

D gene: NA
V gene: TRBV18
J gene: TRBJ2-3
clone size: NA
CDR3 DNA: TGTGCCAGCTCGCCGTCCGTACGGGTCACAGATACGCAGTATTTT
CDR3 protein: CASSPSVRVTDTQYF

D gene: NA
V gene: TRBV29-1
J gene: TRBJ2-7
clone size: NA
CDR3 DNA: TGCAGCGTTATTTGGGCGGGCGAGCAGTACTTC
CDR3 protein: CSVIWAGEQYF

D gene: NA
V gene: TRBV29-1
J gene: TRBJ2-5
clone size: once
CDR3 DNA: TGCTGCGTACCCATGGGGGCAGATAAAGAGACCCAGTACTTC
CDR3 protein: CCVPMGADKETQYF

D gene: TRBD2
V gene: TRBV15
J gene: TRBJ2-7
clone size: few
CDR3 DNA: TGTGCCACCAGCGTAAGGCCGGGGGGCGAGCAGTACTTC
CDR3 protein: CATSVRPGGEQYF

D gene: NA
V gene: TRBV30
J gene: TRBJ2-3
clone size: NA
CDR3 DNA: TGTGCCTGGGAGGGAGCGGGTAAATCCACAGATACGCAGTATTTT
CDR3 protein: CAWEGAGKSTDTQYF

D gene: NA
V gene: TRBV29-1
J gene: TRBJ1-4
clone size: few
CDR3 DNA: TGCAGCGTTGCAACTAATGAAAAACTGTTTTTT
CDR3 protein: CSVATNEKLFF

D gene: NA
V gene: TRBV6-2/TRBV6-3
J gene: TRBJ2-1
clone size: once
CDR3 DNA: TGTGCCAGCAGCCCTCCTAACTCCTACAATGAGCAGTTCTTC
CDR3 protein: CASSPPNSYNEQFF

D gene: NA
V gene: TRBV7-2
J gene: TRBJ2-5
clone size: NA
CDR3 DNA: TGTGCCAGCAGCTATCCCACAGGGTACCAAGAGACCCAGTACTTC
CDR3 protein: CASSYPTGYQETQYF

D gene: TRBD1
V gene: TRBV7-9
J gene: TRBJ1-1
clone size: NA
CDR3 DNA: TGTGCCAGCAGCCCCGGACAGGGGGGGGTGAACACTGAAGCTTTCTTT
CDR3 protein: CASSPGQGGVNTEAFF